This is a list of T cell receptor beta chains from one sample in a study of T cell repertoires in cytomegalovirus infection. Each CDR3 protein gets one entry after TCRdb re-called the reads with MiXCR. The repertoire has more than 400,000 distinct CDR3 sequences, 26% of them found once; the top ten carry less than 15%. The sample consisted of PBMCs. The receptor source for this set is a human donor in good health (CMV status not recorded). Some clones in this sample may be carry-over from other donors' samples. CDR3s include the opening cysteine and the closing phenylalanine or tryptophan. The order of the fields is clone size, J gene, V gene, CDR3 protein. The size of a clone is reported for some rows only, either as once, few or many, or as a class for expanded clones.

clone_size: once; j_call: TRBJ2-4; v_call: TRBV19; cdr3_aa: CASSPQGGLSQYF
clone_size: few; j_call: TRBJ2-5; v_call: TRBV7-9; cdr3_aa: CASQTGLAGPEETQYF
clone_size: -; j_call: TRBJ2-5; v_call: TRBV5-4; cdr3_aa: CASSFSFQETQYF
clone_size: -; j_call: TRBJ2-5; v_call: TRBV5-1; cdr3_aa: CASSLEGGRETQYF
clone_size: few; j_call: TRBJ2-1; v_call: TRBV7-9; cdr3_aa: CASSPGLADIPHEQFF
clone_size: -; j_call: TRBJ1-5; v_call: TRBV19; cdr3_aa: CATRERASNQPQHF
clone_size: -; j_call: TRBJ1-5; v_call: TRBV10-3; cdr3_aa: CAISPTGRVIQPQHF
clone_size: few; j_call: TRBJ2-1; v_call: TRBV19; cdr3_aa: CASSMLTGTSGYNEQFF
clone_size: -; j_call: TRBJ2-7; v_call: TRBV19; cdr3_aa: CASSQLGVDHYEQNF
clone_size: -; j_call: TRBJ2-7; v_call: TRBV20-1; cdr3_aa: CSARVPSSYEQYF
clone_size: few; j_call: TRBJ2-7; v_call: TRBV6-2/TRBV6-3; cdr3_aa: CASSLRTSGRGTYEQYF
clone_size: -; j_call: TRBJ2-1; v_call: TRBV7-4; cdr3_aa: CASSIQGVEQFF
clone_size: -; j_call: TRBJ2-2; v_call: TRBV29-1; cdr3_aa: CSVEIAGVSAGELFF
clone_size: many; j_call: TRBJ1-2; v_call: TRBV7-2; cdr3_aa: CASIMTGLNYGYTF
clone_size: -; j_call: TRBJ2-5; v_call: TRBV19; cdr3_aa: CASSIVEREKYF
clone_size: -; j_call: TRBJ2-7; v_call: TRBV12-3/TRBV12-4; cdr3_aa: CASSFSRDRGYF
clone_size: many; j_call: TRBJ2-1; v_call: TRBV7-8; cdr3_aa: CASSARAVQWNEQFF
clone_size: few; j_call: TRBJ1-4; v_call: TRBV7-4; cdr3_aa: CASSHPDGATNEKLFF
clone_size: -; j_call: TRBJ1-1; v_call: TRBV9; cdr3_aa: CASSRRHGNTEAFF
clone_size: -; j_call: TRBJ2-5; v_call: TRBV24-1; cdr3_aa: CATSDPRVAVMTQYF
clone_size: -; j_call: TRBJ1-1; v_call: TRBV5-3; cdr3_aa: CASSPGRLSLTEAFF
clone_size: few; j_call: TRBJ2-2; v_call: TRBV6-2/TRBV6-3; cdr3_aa: CASSPTGTGLTGELFF
clone_size: few; j_call: TRBJ1-2; v_call: TRBV4-3; cdr3_aa: CASSHEGSIGYTF
clone_size: few; j_call: TRBJ1-3; v_call: TRBV11-3; cdr3_aa: CASSFGQAGNTIYF
clone_size: -; j_call: TRBJ2-7; v_call: TRBV11-2; cdr3_aa: CASSLVQYEQYF
clone_size: few; j_call: TRBJ2-1; v_call: TRBV15; cdr3_aa: CATSTYNEQFF
clone_size: -; j_call: TRBJ1-1; v_call: TRBV6-2/TRBV6-3; cdr3_aa: CASSYAGTGGLTEAFF
clone_size: few; j_call: TRBJ2-1; v_call: TRBV6-5; cdr3_aa: CASSYQGGANEQFF
clone_size: many; j_call: TRBJ2-1; v_call: TRBV7-2; cdr3_aa: CASSLELMATYNEQFF
clone_size: -; j_call: TRBJ1-5; v_call: TRBV20-1; cdr3_aa: CSARVTRHREEAYIKPQHF
clone_size: -; j_call: TRBJ2-5; v_call: TRBV7-2; cdr3_aa: CASTPPGREETQYF
clone_size: once; j_call: TRBJ2-2; v_call: TRBV29-1; cdr3_aa: CSVRGGGELFF
clone_size: -; j_call: TRBJ2-6; v_call: TRBV6-2/TRBV6-3; cdr3_aa: CARGGGGVGGANVLTF
clone_size: few; j_call: TRBJ1-5; v_call: TRBV27; cdr3_aa: CASSLYGSGYQPQHF
clone_size: few; j_call: TRBJ2-2; v_call: TRBV28; cdr3_aa: CASRRIQTGYTGELFF
clone_size: -; j_call: TRBJ1-4; v_call: TRBV12-3/TRBV12-4; cdr3_aa: CASRGQGSEKLFF
clone_size: -; j_call: TRBJ1-2; v_call: TRBV20-1; cdr3_aa: CSPMTGNYGYTF
clone_size: few; j_call: TRBJ1-5; v_call: TRBV12-3/TRBV12-4; cdr3_aa: CASSFAGGNQPQHF
clone_size: -; j_call: TRBJ2-1; v_call: TRBV12-3/TRBV12-4; cdr3_aa: CASMTGGSYNEQFF
clone_size: few; j_call: TRBJ1-1; v_call: TRBV2; cdr3_aa: CASSEAGVDAFF
clone_size: many; j_call: TRBJ2-1; v_call: TRBV7-6; cdr3_aa: CASSVWPLTDSYNEQFF
clone_size: -; j_call: TRBJ1-4; v_call: TRBV28; cdr3_aa: CASRRQGTGARVLFF